This TCR beta chain appears in the sequencing data of a study of blood T cell repertoires in COVID-19. Overall study: Spain, Italy and the United States supplied samples that represented acute and convalescent COVID-19. PBMCs, B-cell-depleted T cells, or T cells were the source of the cDNA or gDNA that made up the material.

The ends lost 8 bases at V and 4 bases at J; junction bases unmatched: 7. Germline V CDR1 and CDR2: WSHSY, SAAADI. CDR3 length: 15 amino acids. Assay used: immunoSEQ multiplex PCR; TCRdb lists only in-frame clones, some missing. The profile shows some 190,000 clones, 89% of them singletons. This clone has a single count. The chain uses TRBV10-2 and TRBJ2-1; 11 nucleotides agree with TRBD1. The sample was PBMCs or T cells enriched from blood (not recorded which). The receptor comes from a middle-aged woman with acute COVID-19. The CDR3 loop reads CASGSGQGVYNEQFF. The CDR3 DNA is TGCGCCAGCGGTTCGGGACAGGGGGTTTACAATGAGCAGTTCTTC.